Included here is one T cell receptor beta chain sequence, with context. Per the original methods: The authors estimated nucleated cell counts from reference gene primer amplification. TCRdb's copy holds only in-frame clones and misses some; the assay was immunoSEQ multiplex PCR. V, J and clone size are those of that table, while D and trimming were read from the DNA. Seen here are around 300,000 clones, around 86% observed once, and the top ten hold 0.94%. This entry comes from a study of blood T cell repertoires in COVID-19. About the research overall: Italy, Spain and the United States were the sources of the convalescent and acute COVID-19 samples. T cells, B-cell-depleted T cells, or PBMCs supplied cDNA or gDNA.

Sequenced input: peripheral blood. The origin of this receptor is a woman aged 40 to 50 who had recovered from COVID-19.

CDR3 sequence: CASSPPASGGYEQYF. Here the CDR3 DNA reads TGTGCCAGCAGCCCCCCGGCGAGCGGAGGGTACGAGCAGTACTTC. The chain uses TRBV28 and TRBJ2-7, with a tentative D call TRBD2 (6 bases). V lost 6 bases and J lost 4, with 19 bases in between. Germline CDR1 is MDHEN and CDR2 is SYDVKM. There are 15 residues in the CDR3.